This paragraph covers one TCR beta chain sequence. The antigen remains undetermined. This sample stems from a study of blood T cells in healthy people across ages. V lost 11 bases, J lost 9 bases, and 23 bases lay in between. The length of the CDR3 is 14 residues. The V gene's germline CDR1 is MNHEY and CDR2 SVGAGI. In each sample, at least 6.5 million PBMCs were isolated. Total RNA was isolated from each sample in quantities of at least 6 micrograms. Study-wide points: The recorded TCR beta diversity per million T cells decreased in a roughly linear manner with age. It was not known whether donors were CMV positive (a possible confounder of expanded clonotype changes).

A second PCR of roughly 7 to 11 cycles used a sample-barcoded 5' primer and a J-beta primer mix. TCRdb re-analysed the 5' RACE reads in MiXCR, keeping a single row per CDR3 protein. The repertoire holds about 640,000 distinct CDR3 sequences, with under 70% as singletons. V and J are TRBV6-5 and TRBJ2-1, with a possible D match to TRBD1 (5 bases). The TCR comes from a man aged 55-75 years in good health. The sequencing sample was made of blood. CDR3 nucleotide sequence: TGTGCCGGCAACCAATTGCAGGGTAGAAGTGAGCAGTTCTTC. Translation: CAGNQLQGRSEQFF.